This TCR beta chain was sequenced in a study of control samples from healthy donors and cancer patients. Trimming pared 5 bases from V and 8 bases from J, leaving 10 bases between. Germline V lookup: CDR1 MGHDK, CDR2 SYGVNS. The CDR3 is 12 amino acids. The assay was immunoSEQ multiplex PCR, and TCRdb's table has in-frame clones only and misses some. The table has 100,000 to 150,000 clones, approximately 89% seen once. V is TRBV25-1 and J is TRBJ2-1; D not certain. Sequenced sample: PBMCs. The sequence was obtained from a man aged 45 to 65 with head and neck cancer. The CDR3 is CASSHLGYEQFF. For the CDR3, the DNA is TGTGCCAGCAGTCACCTTGGGTATGAGCAGTTCTTC. The full variable domain, its missing parts supplied by reference TRBV25-1 and TRBJ2-1, is EADIYQTPRYLVIGTGKKITLECSQTMGHDKMYWYQQDPGMELHLIHYSYGVNSTEKGDLSSESTVSRIRTEHFPLTLESARPSHTSQYLCASSHLGYEQFFGPGTRLTVL.